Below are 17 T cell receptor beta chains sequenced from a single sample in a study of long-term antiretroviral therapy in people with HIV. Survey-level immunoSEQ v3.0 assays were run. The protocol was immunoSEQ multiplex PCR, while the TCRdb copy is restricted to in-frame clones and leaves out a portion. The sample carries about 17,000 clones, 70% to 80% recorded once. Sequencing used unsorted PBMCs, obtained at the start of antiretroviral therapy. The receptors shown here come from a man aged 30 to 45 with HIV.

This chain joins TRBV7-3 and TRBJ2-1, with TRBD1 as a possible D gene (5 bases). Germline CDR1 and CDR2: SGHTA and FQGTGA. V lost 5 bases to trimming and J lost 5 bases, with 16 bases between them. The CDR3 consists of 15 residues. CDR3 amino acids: CASSPGFSRDNEQFF. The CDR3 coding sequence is TGTGCCAGCAGCCCCGGATTTAGCAGGGACAATGAGCAGTTCTTC.

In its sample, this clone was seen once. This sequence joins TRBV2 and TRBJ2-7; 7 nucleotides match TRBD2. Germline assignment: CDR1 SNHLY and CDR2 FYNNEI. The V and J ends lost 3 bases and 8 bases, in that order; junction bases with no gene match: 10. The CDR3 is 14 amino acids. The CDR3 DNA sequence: TGTGCCAGCAGTGACGCTAGCGGCACATATAAGCAGTACTTC. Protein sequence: CASSDASGTYKQYF.

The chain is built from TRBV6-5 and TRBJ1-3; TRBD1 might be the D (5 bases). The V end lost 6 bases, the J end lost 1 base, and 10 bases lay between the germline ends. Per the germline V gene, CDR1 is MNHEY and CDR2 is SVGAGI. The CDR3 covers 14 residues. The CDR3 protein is CASSTGTSGNTIYF. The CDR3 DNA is TGTGCCAGCAGCACGGGGACGTCTGGAAACACCATATATTTT.

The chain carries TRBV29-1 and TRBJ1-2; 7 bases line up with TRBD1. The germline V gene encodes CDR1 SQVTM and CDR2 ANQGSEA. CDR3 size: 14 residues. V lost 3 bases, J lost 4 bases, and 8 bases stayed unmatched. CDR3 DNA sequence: TGCAGCGTTGATAGAACCGGGACAGTCTATGGCTACACCTTC. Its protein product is CSVDRTGTVYGYTF. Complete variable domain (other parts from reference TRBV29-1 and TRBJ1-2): SAVISQKPSRDICQRGTSLTIQCQVDSQVTMMFWYRQQPGQSLTLIATANQGSEATYESGFVIDKFPISRPNLTFSTLTVSNMSPEDSSIYLCSVDRTGTVYGYTFGSGTRLTVV.

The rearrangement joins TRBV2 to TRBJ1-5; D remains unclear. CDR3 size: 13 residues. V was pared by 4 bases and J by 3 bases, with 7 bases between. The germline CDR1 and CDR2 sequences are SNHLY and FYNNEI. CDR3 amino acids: CASSALVNQPQHF. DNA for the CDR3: TGTGCCAGCAGTGCATTGGTCAATCAGCCCCAGCATTTT.

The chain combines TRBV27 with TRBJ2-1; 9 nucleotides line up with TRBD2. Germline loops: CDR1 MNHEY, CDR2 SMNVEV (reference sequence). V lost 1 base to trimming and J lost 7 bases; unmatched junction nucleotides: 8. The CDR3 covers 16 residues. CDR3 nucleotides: TGTGCCAGCAGTTTATTGGCGGGAGGGTTTCAGAATGAGCAGTTCTTC. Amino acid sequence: CASSLLAGGFQNEQFF.

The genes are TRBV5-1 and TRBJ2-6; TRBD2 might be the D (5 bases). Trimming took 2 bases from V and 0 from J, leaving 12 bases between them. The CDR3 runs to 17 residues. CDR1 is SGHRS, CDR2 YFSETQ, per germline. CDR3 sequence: CASSFDGDYSGANVLTF. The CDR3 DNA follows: TGCGCCAGCAGCTTCGACGGGGATTACTCTGGGGCCAACGTCCTGACTTTC.

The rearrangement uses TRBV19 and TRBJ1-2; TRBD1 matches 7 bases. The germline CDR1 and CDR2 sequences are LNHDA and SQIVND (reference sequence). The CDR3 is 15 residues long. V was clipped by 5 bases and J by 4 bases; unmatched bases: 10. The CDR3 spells CASSEQQGSGYGYTF. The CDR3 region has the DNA TGTGCCAGTAGTGAACAACAGGGGTCGGGCTATGGCTACACCTTC.

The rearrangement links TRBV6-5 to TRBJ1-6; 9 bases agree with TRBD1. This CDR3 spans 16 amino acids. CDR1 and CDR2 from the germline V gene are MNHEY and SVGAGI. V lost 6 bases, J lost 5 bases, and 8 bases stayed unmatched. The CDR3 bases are TGTGCCAGCAGATACCGGGACAGGGAAGATAATTCACCCCTCCACTTT. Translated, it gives CASRYRDREDNSPLHF.

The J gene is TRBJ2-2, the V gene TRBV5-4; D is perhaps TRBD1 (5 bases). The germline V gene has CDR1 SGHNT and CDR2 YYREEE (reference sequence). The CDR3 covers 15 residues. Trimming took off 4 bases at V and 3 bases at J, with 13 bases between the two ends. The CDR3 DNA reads TGTGCCAGCAGCAAGGGCCAGACAGACACCGGGGAGCTGTTTTTT. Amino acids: CASSKGQTDTGELFF.

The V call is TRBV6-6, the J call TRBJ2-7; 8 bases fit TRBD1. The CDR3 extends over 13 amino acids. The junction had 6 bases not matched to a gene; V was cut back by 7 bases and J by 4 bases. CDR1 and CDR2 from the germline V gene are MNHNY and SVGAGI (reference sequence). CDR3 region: CASNPRGLYEQYF. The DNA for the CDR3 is TGTGCCAGCAATCCCAGGGGGCTTTACGAGCAGTACTTC.

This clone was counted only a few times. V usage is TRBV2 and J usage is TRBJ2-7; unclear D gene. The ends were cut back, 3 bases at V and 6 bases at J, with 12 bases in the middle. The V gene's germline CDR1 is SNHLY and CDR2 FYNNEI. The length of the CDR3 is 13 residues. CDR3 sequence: CASSDYELGEQYF. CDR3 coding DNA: TGTGCCAGCAGTGACTACGAGCTTGGCGAGCAGTACTTC.

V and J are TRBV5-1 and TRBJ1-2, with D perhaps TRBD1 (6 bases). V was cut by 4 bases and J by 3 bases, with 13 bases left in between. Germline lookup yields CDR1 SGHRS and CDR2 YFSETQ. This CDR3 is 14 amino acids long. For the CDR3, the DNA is TGCGCCAGCAGCCTCGGGACATCGGACTATGGCTACACCTTC. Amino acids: CASSLGTSDYGYTF.

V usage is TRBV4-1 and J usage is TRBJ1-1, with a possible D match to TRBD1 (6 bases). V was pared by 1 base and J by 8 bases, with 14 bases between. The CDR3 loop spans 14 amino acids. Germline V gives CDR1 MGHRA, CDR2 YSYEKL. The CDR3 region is CASSQGWGDMEAFF. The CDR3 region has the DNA TGCGCCAGCAGCCAAGGATGGGGGGACATGGAAGCTTTCTTT.

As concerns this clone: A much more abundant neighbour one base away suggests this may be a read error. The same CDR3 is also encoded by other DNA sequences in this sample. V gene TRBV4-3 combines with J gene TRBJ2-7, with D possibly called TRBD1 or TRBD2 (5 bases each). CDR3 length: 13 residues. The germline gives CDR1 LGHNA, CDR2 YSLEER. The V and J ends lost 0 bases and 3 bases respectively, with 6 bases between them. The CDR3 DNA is TGCGCCAGCAGCCAAGATGGGGGCTACGAGCAGTACTTC. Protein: CASSQDGGYEQYF.

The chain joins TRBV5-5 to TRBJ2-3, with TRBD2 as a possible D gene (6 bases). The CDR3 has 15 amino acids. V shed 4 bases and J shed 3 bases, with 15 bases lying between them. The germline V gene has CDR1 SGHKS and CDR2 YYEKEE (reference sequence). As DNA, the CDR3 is TGTGCCAGCAGCCCCCGACCGGGGAGGACAGATACGCAGTATTTT. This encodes CASSPRPGRTDTQYF. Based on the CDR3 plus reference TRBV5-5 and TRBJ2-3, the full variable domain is DAGVTQSPTHLIKTRGQQVTLRCSPISGHKSVSWYQQVLGQGPQFIFQYYEKEERGRGNFPDRFSARQFPNYSSELNVNALLLGDSALYLCASSPRPGRTDTQYFGPGTRLTVL.

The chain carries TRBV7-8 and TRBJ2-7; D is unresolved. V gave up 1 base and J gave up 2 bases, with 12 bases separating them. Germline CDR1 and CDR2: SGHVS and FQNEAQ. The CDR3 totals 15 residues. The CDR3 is CASSLGDSHAYEQYF. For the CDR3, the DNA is TGTGCCAGCAGCTTAGGCGATAGCCACGCCTACGAGCAGTACTTC. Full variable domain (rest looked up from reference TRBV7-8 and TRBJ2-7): GAGVSQSPRYKVAKRGQDVALRCDPISGHVSLFWYQQALGQGPEFLTYFQNEAQLDKSGLPSDRFFAERPEGSVSTLKIQRTQQEDSAVYLCASSLGDSHAYEQYFGPGTRLTVT.